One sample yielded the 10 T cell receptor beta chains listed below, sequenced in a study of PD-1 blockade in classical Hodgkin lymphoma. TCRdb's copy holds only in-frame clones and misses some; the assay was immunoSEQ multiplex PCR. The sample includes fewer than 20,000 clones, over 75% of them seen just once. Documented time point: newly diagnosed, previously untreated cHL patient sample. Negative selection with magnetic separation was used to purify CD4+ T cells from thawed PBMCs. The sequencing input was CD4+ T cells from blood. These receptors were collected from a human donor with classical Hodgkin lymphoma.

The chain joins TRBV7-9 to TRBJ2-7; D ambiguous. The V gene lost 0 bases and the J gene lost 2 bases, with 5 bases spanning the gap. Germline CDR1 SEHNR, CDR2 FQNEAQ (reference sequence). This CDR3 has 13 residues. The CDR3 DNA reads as TGTGCCAGCAGCTTAGCTCCGGCCTACGAGCAGTACTTC. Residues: CASSLAPAYEQYF.

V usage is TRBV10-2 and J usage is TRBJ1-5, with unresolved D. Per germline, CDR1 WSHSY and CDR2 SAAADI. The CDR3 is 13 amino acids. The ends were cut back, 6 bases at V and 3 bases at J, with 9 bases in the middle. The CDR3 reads CASSDGNNQPQHF. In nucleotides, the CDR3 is TGCGCCAGCAGCGACGGGAACAATCAGCCCCAGCATTTT.

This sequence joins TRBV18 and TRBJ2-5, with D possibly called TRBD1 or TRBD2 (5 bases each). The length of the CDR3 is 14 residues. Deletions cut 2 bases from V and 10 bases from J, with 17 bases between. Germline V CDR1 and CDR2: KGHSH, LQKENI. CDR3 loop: CASSPSDTAGGQYF. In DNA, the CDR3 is TGTGCCAGCTCACCAAGCGACACTGCTGGGGGCCAGTACTTC.

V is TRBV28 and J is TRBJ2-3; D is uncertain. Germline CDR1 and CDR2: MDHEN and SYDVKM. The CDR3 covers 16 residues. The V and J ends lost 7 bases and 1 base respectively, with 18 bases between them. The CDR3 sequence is CASTSPLGSGTDTQYF. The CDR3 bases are TGTGCCAGCACCTCTCCTCTCGGGTCGGGCACAGATACGCAGTATTTT.

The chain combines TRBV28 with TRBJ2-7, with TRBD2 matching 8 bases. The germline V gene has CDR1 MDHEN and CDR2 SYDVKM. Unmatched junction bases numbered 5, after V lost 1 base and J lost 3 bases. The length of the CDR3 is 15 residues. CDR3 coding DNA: TGTGCCAGCAGTTTATTTGGGACTAGGCACTACGAGCAGTACTTC. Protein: CASSLFGTRHYEQYF.

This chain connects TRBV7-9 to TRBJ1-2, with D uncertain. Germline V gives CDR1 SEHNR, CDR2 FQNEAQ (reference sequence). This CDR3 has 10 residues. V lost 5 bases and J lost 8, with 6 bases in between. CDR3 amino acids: CASSPEGYTF. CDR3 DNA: TGTGCCAGCAGCCCCGAGGGCTACACCTTC.

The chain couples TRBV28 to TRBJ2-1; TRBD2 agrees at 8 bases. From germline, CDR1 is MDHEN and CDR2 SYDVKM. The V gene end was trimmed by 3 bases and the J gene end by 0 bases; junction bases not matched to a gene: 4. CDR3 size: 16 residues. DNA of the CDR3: TGTGCCAGCAGTTTCCCCAGCGGGAGCTCCTACAATGAGCAGTTCTTC. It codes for CASSFPSGSSYNEQFF.

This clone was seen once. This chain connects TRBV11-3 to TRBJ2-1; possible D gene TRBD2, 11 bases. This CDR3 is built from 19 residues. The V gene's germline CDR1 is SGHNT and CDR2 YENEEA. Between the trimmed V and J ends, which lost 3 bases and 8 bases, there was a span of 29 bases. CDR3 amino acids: CASSLRDRGLAGGFHEQFF. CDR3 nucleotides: TGTGCCAGCAGCTTGAGGGACAGGGGCCTAGCGGGAGGTTTCCATGAGCAGTTCTTC.

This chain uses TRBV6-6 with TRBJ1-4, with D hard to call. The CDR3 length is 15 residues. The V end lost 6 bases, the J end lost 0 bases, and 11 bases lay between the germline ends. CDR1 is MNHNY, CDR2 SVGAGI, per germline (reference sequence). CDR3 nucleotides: TGTGCCAGCAGCCCCCCAAGGGCAACTAATGAAAAACTGTTTTTT. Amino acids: CASSPPRATNEKLFF.

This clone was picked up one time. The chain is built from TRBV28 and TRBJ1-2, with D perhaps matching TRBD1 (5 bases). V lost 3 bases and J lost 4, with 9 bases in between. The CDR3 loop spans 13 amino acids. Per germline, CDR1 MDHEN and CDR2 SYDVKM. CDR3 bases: TGTGCCAGCAGTTTGGAAGGGACCTATGGCTACACCTTC. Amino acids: CASSLEGTYGYTF.